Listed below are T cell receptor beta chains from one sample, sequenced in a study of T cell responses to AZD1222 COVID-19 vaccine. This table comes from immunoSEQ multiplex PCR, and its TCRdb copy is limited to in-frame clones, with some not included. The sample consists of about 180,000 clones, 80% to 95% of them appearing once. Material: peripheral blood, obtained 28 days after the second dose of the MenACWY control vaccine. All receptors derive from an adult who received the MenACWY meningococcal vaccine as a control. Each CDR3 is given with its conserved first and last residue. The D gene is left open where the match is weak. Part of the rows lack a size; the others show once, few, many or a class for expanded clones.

TGTGCCAGCAGATATACACCGAACACCGGGGAGCTGTTTTTT CASRYTPNTGELFF TRBJ2-2 TRBV7-3 . .
TGTGCCAGCAGCTTACAGGGGGAGGGCTACACCTTC CASSLQGEGYTF TRBJ1-2 TRBV7-6 TRBD1 .
TGTGCCAGCAGTTACTCCCCCGCAGGGGGAACTCTCCACTTT CASSYSPAGGTLHF TRBJ1-6 TRBV6-2/TRBV6-3 TRBD1 .
TGTGCCAGCAGCCCGCTTTCGAGGCAAGAAGCTTTCTTT CASSPLSRQEAFF TRBJ1-1 TRBV3-1/TRBV3-2 . .
TGTGCCAGCAGCTTGGGGCAGGGGAGGAACATTCAGTACTTC CASSLGQGRNIQYF TRBJ2-4 TRBV7-9 . .
TGCGCCAGCAGTGAGTCAGGGGGCGGCAATCAGCCCCAGCATTTT CASSESGGGNQPQHF TRBJ1-5 TRBV10-2 TRBD1 .
TGCGCCAGCAGCTTGGACGGGAGGAGCAATCAGCCCCAGCATTTT CASSLDGRSNQPQHF TRBJ1-5 TRBV5-1 . once
TGCGCCAGCAGCTTGGCCTCGGGTACTGCGACAGTTGGTACTGAAGCTTTCTTT CASSLASGTATVGTEAFF TRBJ1-1 TRBV5-1 . once
TGTGCCAGCAGCAGGACAGGGAACACTGAAGCTTTCTTT CASSRTGNTEAFF TRBJ1-1 TRBV7-6 TRBD1 .
TGTGCCAGTAGTATTAAGACAGGGGGCGCGAATTCACCCCTCCACTTT CASSIKTGGANSPLHF TRBJ1-6 TRBV19 TRBD1 .
TGTGCCAGCAGGCTCCCTGGGGCCAACGTCCTGACTTTC CASRLPGANVLTF TRBJ2-6 TRBV6-5 . .